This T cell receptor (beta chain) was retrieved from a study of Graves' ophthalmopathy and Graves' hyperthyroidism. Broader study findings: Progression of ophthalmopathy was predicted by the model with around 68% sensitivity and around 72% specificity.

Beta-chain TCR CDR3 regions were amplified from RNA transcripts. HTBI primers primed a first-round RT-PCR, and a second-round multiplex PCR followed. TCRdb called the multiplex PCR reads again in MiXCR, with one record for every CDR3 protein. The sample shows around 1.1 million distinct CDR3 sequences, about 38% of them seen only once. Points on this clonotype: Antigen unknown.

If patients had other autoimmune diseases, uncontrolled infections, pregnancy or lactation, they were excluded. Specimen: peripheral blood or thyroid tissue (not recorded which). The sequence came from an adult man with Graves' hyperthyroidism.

CDR3 residues: CASSTQGVRATLYEQYF. The CDR3 DNA reads as TGTGCCAGTAGTACCCAGGGAGTCAGGGCTACTCTCTACGAGCAGTACTTC. V and J are TRBV19 and TRBJ2-7; D may correspond to TRBD1 or TRBD2 (5 bases each). V was clipped by 4 bases and J by 3 bases, with 22 bases between them. The CDR3 covers 17 residues. Per the germline V gene, CDR1 is LNHDA and CDR2 is SQIVND (reference sequence).